This TCR beta chain was observed in a study of CD8+ T cells in alopecia areata. Study-wide context: Treated patients were dosed with oral tofacitinib, taking 5 to 10 mg twice daily.

RNA extraction and reverse transcription yielded cDNA as sequencing template. TCRdb keeps only in-frame clones here, not all; method: immunoSEQ multiplex PCR. The sample has approximately 190,000 clones, roughly 64% seen once. In regard to this clone: The antigen is unknown.

General study points: More clonal than normal scalp was lesional scalp, particularly alopecia totalis/universalis. Scalp specimens additionally yield sequences from normal skin's resident alphabeta T cells.

Treatment: oral pan-JAK inhibitor, 5-10 mg twice daily. Trimming took off 0 bases at V and 6 bases at J, with 6 bases between the two ends. The germline V gene has CDR1 LGHNA and CDR2 YSLEER. This CDR3 is 13 amino acids long. Sequencing used CD4+ T cells sorted from blood, obtained at week 24, from a patient treated with tofacitinib. This sequence originates from a human donor with alopecia areata. The chain combines TRBV4-3 with TRBJ2-1; unclear D gene. The CDR3 bases are TGCGCCAGCAGCCAAGATCACCGCAATGAGCAGTTCTTC. Translating it yields CASSQDHRNEQFF.